A single TCR beta chain is shown here with its context. Antigen: not known. CDR1 is MNHEY, CDR2 SVGAGI, per germline. The CDR3 has 13 residues. V was trimmed by 4 bases and J by 8 bases, leaving 12 bases between them. TCRdb keeps only in-frame clones here, not all; method: immunoSEQ multiplex PCR. The sample holds approximately 5,000 clones, 60% to 80% seen once. This entry belongs to a study of CD8 T cell repertoires and HIV-1 epitope variants. The sequence came from a male donor with HIV. The sequenced material came from cultured CD8+ T cells derived from PBMCs. The V and J genes are TRBV6-5 and TRBJ2-1; D might be TRBD2 (6 bases). The CDR3 DNA reads TGTGCCAGCAGTTCCCGGGACTCGGATGAGCAGTTCTTC. It is translated as CASSSRDSDEQFF.